This T cell receptor beta chain was identified in a study of cytomegalovirus exposure and HLA in healthy donors. The PCR had 60 Vbeta and 13 Jbeta primers. Repertoires were generated with immunoSEQ multiplex PCR, while TCRdb's copy carries only in-frame clones and drops some. The sample has approximately 170,000 clones, about 84% seen once. The TCR comes from a man in his forties or fifties in good health and CMV-seropositive. The sequencing sample was made of PBMCs.

Written as DNA, the CDR3 is TGTGCCAGCTTAGACAGGACGACCTACGAGCAGTACTTC. It codes for CASLDRTTYEQYF. The V call is TRBV5-4, the J call TRBJ2-7; tentatively, D is TRBD1 (6 bases). CDR1 is SGHNT and CDR2 is YYREEE in the germline V gene (reference sequence). The CDR3 contains 13 residues. Trimming shortened V by 7 bases and J by 2 bases, and 13 bases separated the two germline ends.